These 18 T cell receptor beta chains share one sample of origin, sequenced in a study of beta chain features in type 1 diabetes. The authors reverse transcribed all of the isolated RNA, so sequencing captured expressed TCRB transcripts. The method was immunoSEQ multiplex PCR; TCRdb's version includes in-frame clones alone and lacks a portion of them. The sample carries about 900,000 clones, 15% to 20% recorded once. Input material: naive CD4+ T cells from blood. Receptor source: a young woman in good health.

The chain has TRBV11-2 and TRBJ2-7; 8 bases line up with TRBD2. Germline CDR1 SGHAT, CDR2 FQNNGV. V lost 5 bases, J lost 0 bases, and 9 bases stayed unmatched. The CDR3 covers 16 residues. The DNA of the CDR3 is TGTGCCAGCAGCCCCAAGGCGGCGGGAGGCTCCTACGAGCAGTACTTC. Amino acid sequence: CASSPKAAGGSYEQYF.

The V call is TRBV6-5, the J call TRBJ2-3; TRBD2 matches 8 bases. CDR3 length equals 15 residues. Trimming took 6 bases from V and 7 from J; bases not matched to a gene: 12. The germline V gene has CDR1 MNHEY and CDR2 SVGAGI. This chain's CDR3 is CASSSSSGSAYTQYF. The CDR3 coding sequence is TGTGCCAGCAGCTCATCCAGCGGGAGCGCTTATACGCAGTATTTT.

The chain links TRBV27 to TRBJ2-7; 7 bases agree with TRBD1. The V and J ends lost 5 bases and 3 bases, in that order; junction bases with no gene match: 13. Germline loops: CDR1 MNHEY, CDR2 SMNVEV (reference sequence). This CDR3 spans 16 amino acids. CDR3 sequence reads: CASSEDGRGRGYEQYF. CDR3 coding DNA: TGTGCCAGCAGTGAGGACGGCAGGGGGAGAGGCTACGAGCAGTACTTC.

In this sample, this clone turned up a few times. V is TRBV7-6 and J is TRBJ1-5; D is undetermined. Germline V gene data show CDR1 as SGHVS and CDR2 as FNYEAQ. CDR3 length: 17 amino acids. V was shortened by 5 bases and J by 5 bases, with 22 bases between the two germline ends. CDR3 amino acids: CASSPQTGGNWDQPQHF. Written as DNA, the CDR3 is TGTGCCAGCAGCCCCCAAACGGGAGGGAATTGGGATCAGCCCCAGCATTTT. The whole variable domain, remainder taken from reference TRBV7-6 and TRBJ1-5, is GAGVSQSPRYKVTKRGQDVALRCDPISGHVSLYWYRQALGQGPEFLTYFNYEAQQDKSGLPNDRFSAERPEGSISTLTIQRTEQRDSAMYRCASSPQTGGNWDQPQHFGDGTRLSIL.

This chain links TRBV5-1 with TRBJ2-2; D is unresolved. The V gene's germline CDR1 is SGHRS and CDR2 YFSETQ. V shed 2 bases and J shed 1 base, with 9 bases lying between them. This CDR3 is 15 amino acids long. Here the CDR3 reads CASSFAAGNTGELFF. The CDR3 DNA follows: TGCGCCAGCAGCTTCGCGGCAGGGAACACCGGGGAGCTGTTTTTT.

This clone was seen more than once but under ten times. This sequence joins TRBV15 and TRBJ2-1; 14 bases fit TRBD2. The CDR3 totals 16 residues. The V gene end was trimmed by 5 bases and the J gene end by 7 bases; junction bases not matched to a gene: 7. Germline-derived CDR1 and CDR2 are LNHNV and YYDKDF (reference sequence). CDR3 residues: CATSPEGTSGSNEQFF. The DNA for the CDR3 is TGTGCCACCAGCCCCGAAGGGACTAGCGGGAGTAATGAGCAGTTCTTC.

V and J are TRBV2 and TRBJ2-1; TRBD2 might be the D (5 bases). CDR1 is SNHLY and CDR2 is FYNNEI in the germline V gene. There are 19 residues in the CDR3. Trimming left V 6 bases short and J 3 bases short, with 27 bases between. The DNA for the CDR3 is TGTGCCAGCAGCCAATTCCGTCGGACTGGCCCTACTCTCTACAATGAGCAGTTCTTC. Encoded protein: CASSQFRRTGPTLYNEQFF.

The rearrangement links TRBV7-9 to TRBJ1-2; possibly TRBD1 for D (6 bases). Trimming removed 5 bases from V and 2 bases from J, with 15 bases in between. Germline assignment: CDR1 SEHNR and CDR2 FQNEAQ (reference sequence). CDR3 length: 15 amino acids. The CDR3 region is CASSEPSGHNYGYTF. CDR3 DNA: TGTGCCAGCAGCGAACCCTCGGGACACAACTATGGCTACACCTTC.

This sequence joins TRBV5-5 and TRBJ2-3; a possible D gene is TRBD1 (5 bases). The V gene lost 2 bases and the J gene lost 0 bases, with 10 bases spanning the gap. Germline CDR1 SGHKS, CDR2 YYEKEE (reference sequence). This CDR3 has 15 residues. The DNA of the CDR3 is TGTGCCAGCAGCTTCGGACAACAAAGCACAGATACGCAGTATTTT. Amino acid sequence: CASSFGQQSTDTQYF.

This clone was picked up a small number of times. This sequence joins TRBV7-8 and TRBJ2-3; D tentatively reads TRBD1 or TRBD2 (5 bases each). The V gene's germline CDR1 is SGHVS and CDR2 FQNEAQ. There are 15 residues in the CDR3. V shed 5 bases and J shed 2 bases, with 14 bases lying between them. The CDR3 DNA sequence: TGTGCCAGCAGCAGCCTGGGGGACCCCACAGATACGCAGTATTTT. Translation gives CASSSLGDPTDTQYF.

The chain has TRBV7-2 and TRBJ2-7; unclear D gene. The V and J ends lost 6 bases and 6 bases respectively, with 9 bases between them. The germline V gene has CDR1 SGHTA and CDR2 FQGNSA. The length of the CDR3 is 11 residues. The CDR3 DNA is TGTGCCAGCAGTGACGGCATCGAGCAGTACTTC. Its translation: CASSDGIEQYF.

The sample holds a few counts of this clone. This chain connects TRBV10-3 to TRBJ2-7, with D maybe TRBD2 (6 bases). V was shortened by 7 bases and J by 5 bases, with 21 bases between the two germline ends. This CDR3 comprises 15 residues. Per germline, CDR1 ENHRY and CDR2 SYGVKD. The DNA for the CDR3 is TGTGCCATCAAAGGCGGGATTGGGGCTCGGCACGAGCAGTACTTC. This sequence encodes CAIKGGIGARHEQYF.

A few counts support this clone. The V gene is TRBV4-3, the J gene TRBJ2-4, with TRBD2 matching over 8 bases. Germline-derived CDR1 and CDR2 are LGHNA and YSLEER. V dropped 5 bases and J dropped 2; count of bases not matched to a gene: 8. This CDR3 is built from 16 residues. The CDR3 DNA sequence: TGCGCCAGCAGCGCCAGCGGGAGCGGGTCCAAAAACATTCAGTACTTC. The encoded protein is CASSASGSGSKNIQYF.

The rearrangement joins TRBV27 to TRBJ2-7; 8 bases align to TRBD1. The CDR3 extends over 14 amino acids. With V trimmed by 7 bases and J by 0 bases, 5 bases remained unmatched. The V gene's germline CDR1 is MNHEY and CDR2 SMNVEV (reference sequence). This CDR3 reads CASNPGQGSYEQYF. The CDR3 bases are TGTGCCAGCAACCCTGGACAGGGCTCCTACGAGCAGTACTTC.

This clone was seen more than once but under ten times. V is TRBV7-9 and J is TRBJ2-2, with TRBD1 matching 8 bases. V was clipped by 10 bases and J by 2 bases; unmatched bases: 3. CDR3 size: 13 residues. Germline loops: CDR1 SEHNR, CDR2 FQNEAQ (reference sequence). CDR3 in amino acids: CAKGQGNTGELFF. CDR3 DNA: TGTGCCAAAGGACAGGGAAACACCGGGGAGCTGTTTTTT.

This clone was found a few times. V gene TRBV29-1 combines with J gene TRBJ2-1, with D perhaps assigned TRBD1 or TRBD2 (6 bases each). Germline values: CDR1 SQVTM, CDR2 ANQGSEA. The V end was cut by 7 bases, the J end by 2 bases, with 15 bases between. The length of the CDR3 is 14 residues. The chain's CDR3 is CSGGANLAYNEQFF. The CDR3 DNA follows: TGCAGCGGGGGGGCGAATTTGGCCTACAATGAGCAGTTCTTC.

This clone has a single count. V is TRBV4-2 and J is TRBJ1-2, with a tentative D call TRBD1 (6 bases). Per germline, CDR1 LGHNA and CDR2 YNFKEQ. This CDR3 is built from 14 residues. Trimming shortened V by 4 bases and J by 7 bases, and 16 bases separated the two germline ends. The DNA for the CDR3 is TGTGCCAGCAGCCGTACCGGGACAACGAGTGGCTACACCTTC. Translating it yields CASSRTGTTSGYTF.

In its sample, this clone was seen a few times. The rearrangement uses TRBV9 and TRBJ1-2; D is unclear. The CDR3 consists of 13 residues. The V gene lost 6 bases and the J gene lost 3 bases, with 12 bases spanning the gap. The germline V gene encodes CDR1 SGDLS and CDR2 YYNGEE. This CDR3 reads CASNGGPYYGYTF. The DNA for the CDR3 is TGTGCCAGCAACGGCGGACCTTACTATGGCTACACCTTC.